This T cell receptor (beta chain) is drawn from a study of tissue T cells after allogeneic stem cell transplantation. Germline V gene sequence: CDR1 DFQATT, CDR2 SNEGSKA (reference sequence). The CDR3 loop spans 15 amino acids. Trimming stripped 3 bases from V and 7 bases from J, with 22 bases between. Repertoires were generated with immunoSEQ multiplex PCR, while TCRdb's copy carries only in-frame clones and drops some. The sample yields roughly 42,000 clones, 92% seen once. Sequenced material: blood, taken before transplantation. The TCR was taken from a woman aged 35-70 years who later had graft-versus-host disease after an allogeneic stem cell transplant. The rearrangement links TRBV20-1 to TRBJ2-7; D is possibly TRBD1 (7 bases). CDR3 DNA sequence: TGCAGTGCTAGTCGGACAGGATTTGGGGAGGTGGAGCAGTACTTC. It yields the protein CSASRTGFGEVEQYF.